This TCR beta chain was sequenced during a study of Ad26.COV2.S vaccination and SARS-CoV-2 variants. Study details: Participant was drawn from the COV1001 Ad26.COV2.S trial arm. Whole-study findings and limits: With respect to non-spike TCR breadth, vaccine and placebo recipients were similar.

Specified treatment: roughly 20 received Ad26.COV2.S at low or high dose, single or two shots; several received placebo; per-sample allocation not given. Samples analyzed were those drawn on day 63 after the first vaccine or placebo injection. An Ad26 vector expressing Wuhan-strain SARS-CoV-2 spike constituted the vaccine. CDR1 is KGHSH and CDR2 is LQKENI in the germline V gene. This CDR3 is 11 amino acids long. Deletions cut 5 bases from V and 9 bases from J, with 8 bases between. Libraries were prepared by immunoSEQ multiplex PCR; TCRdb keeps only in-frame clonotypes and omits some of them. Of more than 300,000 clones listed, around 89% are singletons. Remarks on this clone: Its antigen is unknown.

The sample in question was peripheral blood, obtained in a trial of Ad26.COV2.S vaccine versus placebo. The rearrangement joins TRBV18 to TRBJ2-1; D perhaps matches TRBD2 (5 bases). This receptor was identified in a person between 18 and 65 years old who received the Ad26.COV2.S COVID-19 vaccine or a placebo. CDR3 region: CASSLEGEQFF. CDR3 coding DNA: TGTGCCAGCTCATTAGAGGGTGAGCAGTTCTTC.